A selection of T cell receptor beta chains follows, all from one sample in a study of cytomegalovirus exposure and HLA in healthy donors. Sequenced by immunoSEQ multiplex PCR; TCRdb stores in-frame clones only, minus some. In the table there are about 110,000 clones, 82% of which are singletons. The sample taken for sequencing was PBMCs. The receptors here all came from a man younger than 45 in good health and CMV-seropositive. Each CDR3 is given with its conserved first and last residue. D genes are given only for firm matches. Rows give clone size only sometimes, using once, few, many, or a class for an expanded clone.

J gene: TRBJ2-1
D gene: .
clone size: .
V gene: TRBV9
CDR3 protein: CASSVGPIHEQFF
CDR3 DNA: TGTGCCAGCAGCGTAGGCCCTATCCATGAGCAGTTCTTC

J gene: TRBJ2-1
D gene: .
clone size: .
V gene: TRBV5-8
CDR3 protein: CASSLVRGSQFF
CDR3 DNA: TGTGCCAGCAGCTTGGTACGGGGTTCGCAGTTCTTC

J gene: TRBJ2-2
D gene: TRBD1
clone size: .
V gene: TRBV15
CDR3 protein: CATLGDSNTGELFF
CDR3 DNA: TGTGCCACCCTAGGGGACAGCAACACCGGGGAGCTGTTTTTT

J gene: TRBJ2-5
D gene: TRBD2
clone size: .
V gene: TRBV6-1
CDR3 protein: CASRSPSGQETQYF
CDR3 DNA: TGTGCCAGCAGATCGCCTAGCGGCCAAGAGACCCAGTACTTC

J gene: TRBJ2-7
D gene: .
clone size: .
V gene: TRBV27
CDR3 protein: CASSLSRGGNEQYF
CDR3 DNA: TGTGCCAGCAGTTTATCGAGGGGGGGCAACGAGCAGTACTTC

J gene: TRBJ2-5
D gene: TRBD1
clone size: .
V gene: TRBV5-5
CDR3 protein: CASSLGTGVMGETQYF
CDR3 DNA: TGTGCCAGCAGCCTTGGGACAGGGGTCATGGGAGAGACCCAGTACTTC

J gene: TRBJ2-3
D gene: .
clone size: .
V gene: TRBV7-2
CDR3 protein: CASSFRLNSGDTQYF
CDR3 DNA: TGTGCCAGCAGCTTCCGACTGAACTCGGGTGATACGCAGTATTTT

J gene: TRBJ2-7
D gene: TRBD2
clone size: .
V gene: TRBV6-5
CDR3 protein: CASSYYLTSGGSEQYF
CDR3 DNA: TGTGCCAGCAGTTACTATTTGACTAGCGGGGGTTCCGAGCAGTACTTC

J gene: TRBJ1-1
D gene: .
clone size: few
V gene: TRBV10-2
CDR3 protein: CAIRTAMNTEAFF
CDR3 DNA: TGCGCCATTCGGACAGCCATGAACACTGAAGCTTTCTTT

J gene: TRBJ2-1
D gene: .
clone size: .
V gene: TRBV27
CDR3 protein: CASWTESYNEQFF
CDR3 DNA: TGTGCCAGCTGGACAGAGTCCTACAATGAGCAGTTCTTC

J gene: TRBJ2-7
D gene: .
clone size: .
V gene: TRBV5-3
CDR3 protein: CARSLTPPRGEFSYEQYF
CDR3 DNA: TGTGCCAGAAGCTTGACCCCTCCCAGGGGGGAATTCTCCTACGAGCAGTACTTC

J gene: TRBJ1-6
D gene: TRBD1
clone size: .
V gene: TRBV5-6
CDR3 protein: CASSLKRDRGIYNSPLHF
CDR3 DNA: TGTGCCAGCAGCTTGAAACGGGACAGGGGCATATATAATTCACCCCTCCACTTT

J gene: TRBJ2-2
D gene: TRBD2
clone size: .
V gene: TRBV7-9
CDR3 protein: CASSFLAGGPGELFF
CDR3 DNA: TGTGCCAGCAGCTTCCTAGCGGGGGGCCCCGGGGAGCTGTTTTTT

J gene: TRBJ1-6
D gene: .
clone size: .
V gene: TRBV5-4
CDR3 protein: CASTPGGPGSGSPLHF
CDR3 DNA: TGTGCCAGCACCCCGGGAGGGCCGGGGTCGGGTTCACCCCTCCACTTT

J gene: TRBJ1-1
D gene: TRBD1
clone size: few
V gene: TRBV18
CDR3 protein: CASSSWDRIMNTEAFF
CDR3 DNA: TGTGCCAGCTCATCGTGGGACAGAATTATGAACACTGAAGCTTTCTTT

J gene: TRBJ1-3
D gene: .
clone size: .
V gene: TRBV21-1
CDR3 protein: CASFRGGSSGNTIYF
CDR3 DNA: TGTGCCAGCTTTCGAGGAGGTTCGTCCGGAAACACCATATATTTT

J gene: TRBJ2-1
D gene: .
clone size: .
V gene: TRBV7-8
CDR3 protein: CASSLGQITYNEQFF
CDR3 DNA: TGTGCCAGCAGCTTAGGCCAGATAACCTACAATGAGCAGTTCTTC

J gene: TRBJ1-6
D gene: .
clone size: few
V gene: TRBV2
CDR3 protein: CASRAGTFDSPLHF
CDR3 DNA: TGTGCCAGCAGGGCAGGGACATTTGATTCACCCCTCCACTTT

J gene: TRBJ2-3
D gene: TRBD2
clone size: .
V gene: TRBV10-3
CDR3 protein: CAISGTSGPTDTQYF
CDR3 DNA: TGTGCCATCAGTGGAACTAGCGGACCCACAGATACGCAGTATTTT

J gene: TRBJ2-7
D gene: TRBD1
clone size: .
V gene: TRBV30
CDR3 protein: CAWSERGTVREQYF
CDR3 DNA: TGTGCCTGGAGTGAAAGGGGGACAGTACGCGAGCAGTACTTC